Shown below are 19 T cell receptor beta chains from a single sample sequenced in a study of T cell repertoires in cytomegalovirus infection. No antigen has been assigned to these receptors. A single record per CDR3 protein comes from TCRdb applying MiXCR to the reads. The table includes about 20,000 distinct CDR3 sequences, about 40% detected once. Here the sequenced sample was CD8+ T cells from cultured PBMCs, taken from culture after CMV antigen stimulation. Receptors were obtained from a human donor in good health (CMV status not recorded). Some clones in this sample may be carry-over from other donors' samples.

This clonotype showed up just a few times. The rearrangement joins TRBV7-8 to TRBJ1-5, with TRBD1 identical over 9 bases. Germline V lookup: CDR1 SGHVS, CDR2 FQNEAQ. Germline trimming cut 2 bases from V and 4 bases from J; bases unmatched to any gene: 6. The length of the CDR3 is 16 residues. The CDR3 sequence is CASSLLGTGLNQPQHF. CDR3 in DNA: TGTGCCAGCAGCTTATTAGGGACAGGGCTAAATCAGCCCCAGCATTTT.

The chain recombines TRBV7-6 with TRBJ2-3; D is unclear. CDR1 SGHVS and CDR2 FNYEAQ come from the germline V gene. Trimming took 3 bases from V and 2 from J, leaving 9 bases between them. The CDR3 sequence is 14 residues long. CDR3: CASSFEDATDTQYF. CDR3 DNA sequence: TGTGCCAGCAGCTTTGAGGACGCCACAGATACGCAGTATTTT.

Only a few counts were recorded for this clonotype. Sequence at one end of the junction differs from germline and may be a read error. The genes are TRBV7-8 and TRBJ1-1; 8 nucleotides match TRBD1. CDR3 length: 14 amino acids. In germline, CDR1 is SGHVS, CDR2 FQNEAQ. The CDR3 loop is CASSLTPQGADAFF. The CDR3 DNA sequence: TGTGCCAGCAGCTTAACTCCGCAGGGGGCTGACGCTTTCTTT.

There are a few counts of this clonotype. The rearrangement joins TRBV7-2 to TRBJ2-7, with 10 bases matching TRBD2. The CDR3 contains 16 residues. Germline loops: CDR1 SGHTA, CDR2 FQGNSA. The V and J ends lost 4 bases and 0 bases, in that order; junction bases with no gene match: 6. The CDR3 DNA sequence: TGTGCCAGCAGCTCTCCACTAGCGGGAAACTCCTACGAGCAGTACTTC. This gives the protein CASSSPLAGNSYEQYF.

The chain uses TRBV28 and TRBJ1-5; D remains ambiguous. CDR3 length equals 14 residues. Germline CDR1 is MDHEN and CDR2 is SYDVKM. The V gene lost 5 bases and the J gene lost 0 bases, with 8 bases spanning the gap. CDR3 in amino acids: CASSPDYSNQPQHF. CDR3 nucleotide sequence: TGTGCCAGCAGTCCGGACTATAGCAATCAGCCCCAGCATTTT. The full variable domain, in which reference TRBV28 and TRBJ1-5 provide the parts outside the CDR3, is DVKVTQSSRYLVKRTGEKVFLECVQDMDHENMFWYRQDPGLGLRLIYFSYDVKMKEKGDIPEGYSVSREKKERFSLILESASTNQTSMYLCASSPDYSNQPQHFGDGTRLSIL.

The J gene is TRBJ2-4, the V gene TRBV7-9; perhaps D is TRBD1 or TRBD2 (5 bases each). The germline V gene encodes CDR1 SEHNR and CDR2 FQNEAQ (reference sequence). The CDR3 covers 13 residues. Between the trimmed V and J ends, which lost 5 bases and 8 bases, there was a span of 13 bases. This chain's CDR3 is CASSREGRDIQYF. In DNA, the CDR3 is TGTGCCAGCAGCCGTGAGGGGCGGGACATTCAGTACTTC.

This chain connects TRBV19 to TRBJ1-5; the D gene is possibly TRBD1 (5 bases). Trimming removed 9 bases at V and 6 bases at J, with 15 bases between. The CDR3 loop spans 13 amino acids. Germline lookup yields CDR1 LNHDA and CDR2 SQIVND (reference sequence). CDR3 in amino acids: CASSRDSTQPQHF. The CDR3 bases are TGTGCCAGCAGCCGGGACTCTACTCAGCCCCAGCATTTT.

In the case of this clonotype: A read error is possible here, since a much larger clone lies one base away. V is TRBV7-2 and J is TRBJ2-3, with D unclear. The CDR3 extends over 17 amino acids. CDR1 is SGHTA and CDR2 is FQGNSA in the germline V gene. V was pared by 1 base and J by 3 bases, with 17 bases between. The CDR3 here is CASSLGPAELSTDTQYF. The DNA of the CDR3 is TGTGCCAGCAGCTTAGGTCCGGCGGAACTGTCAACAGATACGCAGTATTTT. Full variable domain (rest looked up from reference TRBV7-2 and TRBJ2-3): GAGVSQSPSNKVTEKGKDVELRCDPISGHTALYWYRQSLGQGLEFLIYFQGNSAPDKSGLPSDRFSAERTGGSVSTLTIQRTQQEDSAVYLCASSLGPAELSTDTQYFGPGTRLTVL.

The sample holds many counts of this clonotype. The gene calls are TRBV10-3 and TRBJ2-1; 12 nucleotides line up with TRBD2. V was pared by 2 bases and J by 7 bases, with 12 bases of the junction left unmatched. CDR3 size: 18 residues. CDR1 is ENHRY, CDR2 SYGVKD, per germline. The CDR3 spells CAISENSRLAGVVNEQFF. The CDR3 DNA reads as TGTGCCATCAGTGAGAATTCCCGACTAGCGGGAGTGGTGAATGAGCAGTTCTTC.

At least ten counts were recorded for this clonotype. The CDR3, as DNA: TGTGCCAGCAGCTTAGAGGACAGGGGAATTGTTGGCTACACCTTC. It specifies CASSLEDRGIVGYTF. The chain uses TRBV7-2 and TRBJ1-2; TRBD1 matches at 9 bases. V shed 1 base and J 7 bases; nucleotides not matched to a gene: 7. Germline values: CDR1 SGHTA, CDR2 FQGNSA. The CDR3 runs to 15 residues. The full variable domain, rest sourced from reference TRBV7-2 and TRBJ1-2, is GAGVSQSPSNKVTEKGKDVELRCDPISGHTALYWYRQSLGQGLEFLIYFQGNSAPDKSGLPSDRFSAERTGGSVSTLTIQRTQQEDSAVYLCASSLEDRGIVGYTFGSGTRLTVV.

With regard to this clonotype: A read error may explain this, as a much larger clone is one base away. The gene calls are TRBV12-3 or TRBV12-4 and TRBJ2-7, with a weak D call TRBD2 (6 bases). Trimming removed 1 base from V and 9 bases from J, with 13 bases in between. The CDR3 has 13 residues. The CDR3 nucleotides are TGTGCCAGCAGTTTAGGGGGAGGTGGCGTGCAGTACTTC. Its translation is CASSLGGGGVQYF.

This clonotype showed up many times. J is TRBJ2-7 and V is TRBV7-8; 12 bases match TRBD2. There are 15 residues in the CDR3. Germline trimming cut 4 bases from V and 7 bases from J; bases unmatched to any gene: 8. CDR1 is SGHVS, CDR2 FQNEAQ, per germline. CDR3 sequence reads: CASSSLAGGPGEQYF. Written as DNA, the CDR3 is TGTGCCAGCAGCTCTCTAGCGGGAGGGCCGGGGGAGCAGTACTTC.

This clonotype was observed many times. The genes are TRBV19 and TRBJ2-5, with D perhaps matching TRBD2 (7 bases). There are 15 residues in the CDR3. The V gene lost 5 bases and the J gene lost 5 bases, with 18 bases spanning the gap. The germline V gene has CDR1 LNHDA and CDR2 SQIVND (reference sequence). CDR3 bases: TGTGCCAGTAGTCCCCGCGGGGGCGCGGGTGAGACCCAGTACTTC. Translated, it gives CASSPRGGAGETQYF.

The chain recombines TRBV12-5 with TRBJ1-6; 7 positions match TRBD1. The CDR3 length is 18 residues. J lost 7 bases, V lost 2 bases, and 14 bases had no gene match. CDR1 and CDR2 from the germline V gene are LGHNT and FRNRAP. CDR3 sequence (DNA): TGTGCTAGTGGTTTGTTCCCTCGTTCGGGACAGCCCAATTCACCCCTCCACTTT. It codes for CASGLFPRSGQPNSPLHF.

The V gene is TRBV7-2, the J gene TRBJ2-3, with D unclear. Germline V gene sequence: CDR1 SGHTA, CDR2 FQGNSA. V was pared by 3 bases and J by 6 bases, with 7 bases between. This CDR3 has 12 residues. Here the CDR3 reads CASSFSGDTQYF. In DNA, the CDR3 is TGTGCCAGCAGCTTCAGTGGGGATACGCAGTATTTT.

This clonotype appeared a few times. The rearrangement uses TRBV7-8 and TRBJ2-1; D call uncertain. The CDR3 is made up of 13 amino acids. Trimming took 3 bases from V and 6 from J, leaving 9 bases between them. The germline gives CDR1 SGHVS, CDR2 FQNEAQ. CDR3 region: CASSLALGNEQFF. The CDR3 DNA reads as TGTGCCAGCAGCTTGGCCCTCGGCAATGAGCAGTTCTTC.

The chain carries TRBV6-6 and TRBJ2-7, with 9 bases fitting TRBD2. J was trimmed by 2 bases and V by 0 bases; bases with no gene match: 2. The CDR3 spans 15 residues. Germline V gene data show CDR1 as MNHNY and CDR2 as SVGAGI (reference sequence). The CDR3 nucleotides are TGTGCCAGCAGTTACTCTAGCGGGAGTCCCTACGAGCAGTACTTC. Protein: CASSYSSGSPYEQYF.

The chain carries TRBV3-1 and TRBJ1-1; weak D call: TRBD1 (5 bases). There are 14 residues in the CDR3. Trimming pared 5 bases from V and 1 base from J, leaving 11 bases between. CDR1 is LGHDT, CDR2 YNNKEL, per germline (reference sequence). CDR3 sequence (DNA): TGTGCCAGCAGCACCGGGACGGCGAACACTGAAGCTTTCTTT. It translates to CASSTGTANTEAFF.

This clonotype has only a few counts. The chain joins TRBV10-2 to TRBJ2-2, with D uncertain. V was trimmed by 2 bases and J by 4 bases, leaving 5 bases between them. The CDR3 is made up of 13 amino acids. Germline CDR1 and CDR2: WSHSY and SAAADI. The CDR3 coding sequence is TGCGCCAGCAGTGAGAGGAGCACCGGGGAGCTGTTTTTT. Protein sequence: CASSERSTGELFF.